Listed here are 21 T cell receptor beta chains from one sample, sequenced in a study of CD8+ T cells in alopecia areata. In each case, RNA was isolated and then reverse transcribed into cDNA as the sequencing template. Measured with immunoSEQ multiplex PCR; TCRdb has only the in-frame clones, and not every one. The table lists hundreds of thousands of clones, roughly two thirds of them singletons. The starting material was CD4+ T cells sorted from blood, obtained at week 0. Source of these receptors: a human donor with alopecia areata.

This clone has only a few counts. The chain is built from TRBV29-1 and TRBJ2-1, with 9 bases matching TRBD1. V gave up 7 bases and J gave up 6 bases; unmatched junction bases: 7. The CDR3 is made up of 13 amino acids. The germline V gene encodes CDR1 SQVTM and CDR2 ANQGSEA. Here the CDR3 DNA reads TGCAGCGACATCCGGGACAGGGCCAATGAGCAGTTCTTC. Protein sequence: CSDIRDRANEQFF.

The rearrangement uses TRBV7-8 and TRBJ2-1; 9 bases match TRBD1. Germline V lookup: CDR1 SGHVS, CDR2 FQNEAQ. J lost 1 base, V lost 2 bases, and 9 bases had no gene match. The CDR3 totals 18 residues. The CDR3 loop is CASSLIAQGAGSYNEQFF. Here the CDR3 DNA reads TGTGCCAGCAGCTTAATAGCACAGGGGGCAGGGTCCTACAATGAGCAGTTCTTC.

This clone was counted once. The chain couples TRBV15 to TRBJ1-2; TRBD1 is a possible D gene (6 bases). The CDR3 contains 13 residues. Germline V gene sequence: CDR1 LNHNV, CDR2 YYDKDF (reference sequence). Trimming removed 5 bases from V and 6 bases from J, with 13 bases in between. The CDR3 sequence is CATSRGLGHGYTF. CDR3 sequence (DNA): TGTGCCACCAGCCGGGGGCTGGGGCATGGCTACACCTTC. The complete variable domain, with remaining parts taken from reference TRBV15 and TRBJ1-2, reads DAMVIQNPRYQVTQFGKPVTLSCSQTLNHNVMYWYQQKSSQAPKLLFHYYDKDFNNEADTPDNFQSRRPNTSFCFLDIRSPGLGDTAMYLCATSRGLGHGYTFGSGTRLTVV.

CDR3 amino acids: CASSTFKGMDSPLHF. CDR3 nucleotides: TGTGCCAGCAGCACCTTTAAGGGCATGGATTCACCCCTCCACTTT. The chain uses TRBV5-5 and TRBJ1-6; no reliable D call. The germline CDR1 and CDR2 sequences are SGHKS and YYEKEE (reference sequence). V was trimmed by 4 bases and J by 8 bases, leaving 16 bases between them. This CDR3 is built from 15 residues.

With respect to this clone: The sample has other DNA sequences that encode this CDR3 too. The genes are TRBV29-1 and TRBJ2-6, with 7 nucleotides matching TRBD1. This CDR3 contains 16 residues. Germline values: CDR1 SQVTM, CDR2 ANQGSEA. The trim removed 3 bases at V and 1 base at J, leaving 6 bases unmatched. This CDR3 reads CSVEAGGSSGANVLTF. Written as DNA, the CDR3 is TGCAGCGTTGAGGCAGGGGGAAGTTCTGGGGCCAACGTCCTGACTTTC.

This clone occurred many times. V and J are TRBV19 and TRBJ1-1; D gene unclear. The length of the CDR3 is 13 residues. From germline, CDR1 is LNHDA and CDR2 SQIVND (reference sequence). Trimming took 7 bases from V and 0 from J, leaving 9 bases between them. Here the CDR3 reads CASKAVMNTEAFF. The CDR3 DNA reads as TGTGCCAGTAAGGCCGTGATGAACACTGAAGCTTTCTTT.

The rearrangement joins TRBV29-1 to TRBJ2-3; D possibly uses TRBD1 or TRBD2 (5 bases each). The germline V and J ends were trimmed by 5 bases and 8 bases, with 17 bases remaining between them. From germline, CDR1 is SQVTM and CDR2 ANQGSEA. CDR3 length: 13 residues. The CDR3 region has the DNA TGCAGCGTTCCCCTAGCCCATGGGGGTACGCAGTATTTT. The encoded protein is CSVPLAHGGTQYF.

This chain links TRBV30 with TRBJ2-7, with 12 bases that match TRBD2. Germline-derived CDR1 and CDR2 are GTSNPN and SVGIG (reference sequence). The CDR3 sequence is 15 residues long. The ends lost 2 bases at V and 3 bases at J; junction bases unmatched: 5. For the CDR3, the DNA is TGTGCCTGGAGTCCCCAGACTAGCGGGGGCTACGAGCAGTACTTC. It codes for CAWSPQTSGGYEQYF.

The rearrangement joins TRBV7-8 to TRBJ1-6, with D possibly matching TRBD1 (6 bases). V lost 1 base and J lost 17, with 15 bases in between. Germline V CDR1 and CDR2: SGHVS, FQNEAQ. The CDR3 covers 13 residues. The DNA of the CDR3 is TGTGCCAGCAGCTTAGGGGGGGGGCCCAGGGTCCACTTT. Translated: CASSLGGGPRVHF.

V gene TRBV7-3 combines with J gene TRBJ2-5, with 8 bases identical to TRBD1. Germline-derived CDR1 and CDR2 are SGHTA and FQGTGA. After removal of 4 bases from V and 3 bases from J, the junction contained 1 base not matched to a gene. There are 13 residues in the CDR3. The CDR3 spells CASSSDREETQYF. CDR3 bases: TGTGCCAGCAGCTCGGACAGGGAAGAGACCCAGTACTTC.

The V gene is TRBV7-9, the J gene TRBJ2-7; a possible D gene is TRBD2 (6 bases). The CDR3 loop spans 15 amino acids. In germline, CDR1 is SEHNR, CDR2 FQNEAQ (reference sequence). V gave up 4 bases and J gave up 3 bases, with 16 bases separating them. The CDR3 coding sequence is TGTGCCAGCAGCTCAGCCGGGACTGGGGTCTACGAGCAGTACTTC. The encoded protein is CASSSAGTGVYEQYF.

J is TRBJ1-1 and V is TRBV29-1, with D tentatively TRBD1 (6 bases). CDR3 size: 13 residues. V lost 3 bases to trimming and J lost 2 bases, with 10 bases between them. Germline V CDR1 and CDR2: SQVTM, ANQGSEA. The CDR3 coding sequence is TGCAGCGTTGAGGGACAACAAAACACTGAAGCTTTCTTT. Amino acid sequence: CSVEGQQNTEAFF.

This clone was counted once. J is TRBJ2-7 and V is TRBV10-3; D may correspond to TRBD1 or TRBD2 (5 bases each). The ends were cut back, 9 bases at V and 7 bases at J, with 22 bases in the middle. Germline CDR1 ENHRY, CDR2 SYGVKD. CDR3 length equals 14 residues. The CDR3 loop is CAISLGTDSREQYF. The CDR3 nucleotides read TGTGCCATTTCCCTCGGGACGGATTCTCGAGAGCAGTACTTC.

This clone was picked up a small number of times. The chain is built from TRBV19 and TRBJ2-1, with a tentative D call TRBD1 (5 bases). This CDR3 contains 12 residues. Per the germline V gene, CDR1 is LNHDA and CDR2 is SQIVND (reference sequence). The V gene lost 5 bases and the J gene lost 12 bases, with 14 bases spanning the gap. The CDR3 DNA follows: TGTGCCAGTAGTCCGCGGACATTTGGGCAGTTCTTC. Its protein is CASSPRTFGQFF.

The CDR3 coding sequence is TGTGCCAGCAGTTCACAGGGGGCATACGAGCAGTACTTC. Translated: CASSSQGAYEQYF. The rearrangement joins TRBV27 to TRBJ2-7, with 9 nucleotides matching TRBD1. V was clipped by 4 bases and J by 4 bases; unmatched bases: 2. The CDR3 contains 13 residues. Germline CDR1 reads MNHEY; CDR2 reads SMNVEV (reference sequence).

The V gene is TRBV5-1, the J gene TRBJ2-5; tentative D call: TRBD2 (6 bases). This CDR3 comprises 16 residues. Germline CDR1 reads SGHRS; CDR2 reads YFSETQ. The V end was cut by 2 bases, the J end by 5 bases, with 19 bases between. DNA for the CDR3: TGCGCCAGCAGCTTAAGGGGACGGAGGGACGCGGAGACCCAGTACTTC. Protein product: CASSLRGRRDAETQYF.

CDR3 in amino acids: CASSSKVSSYEQYF. Here the CDR3 DNA reads TGCGCCAGCAGCTCCAAGGTCAGCTCCTACGAGCAGTACTTC. V usage is TRBV5-1 and J usage is TRBJ2-7, with D unresolved. This CDR3 is 14 amino acids long. Trimming stripped 3 bases from V and 0 bases from J, with 10 bases between. The germline CDR1 and CDR2 sequences are SGHRS and YFSETQ.

V is TRBV29-1 and J is TRBJ1-1, with D uncertain. Germline CDR1 and CDR2: SQVTM and ANQGSEA. The CDR3 extends over 12 amino acids. The germline V and J ends were trimmed by 4 bases and 5 bases, with 11 bases remaining between them. CDR3 coding DNA: TGCAGCGTTGTTACCTTGGGGACTGAAGCTTTCTTT. It encodes CSVVTLGTEAFF. Complete variable domain (other parts from reference TRBV29-1 and TRBJ1-1): SAVISQKPSRDICQRGTSLTIQCQVDSQVTMMFWYRQQPGQSLTLIATANQGSEATYESGFVIDKFPISRPNLTFSTLTVSNMSPEDSSIYLCSVVTLGTEAFFGQGTRLTVV.

The rearrangement uses TRBV6-5 and TRBJ2-5, with TRBD2 identical over 7 bases. V lost 0 bases and J lost 6; bases outside the gene matches: 4. The CDR3 is 14 residues long. Looked up from germline, CDR1 is MNHEY and CDR2 is SVGAGI. The chain's CDR3 is CASSYSNGGKTQYF. For the CDR3, the DNA is TGTGCCAGCAGTTACTCGAACGGGGGGAAGACCCAGTACTTC.

This clone has a single count. The genes are TRBV6-5 and TRBJ2-5, with 7 bases aligning to TRBD1. The CDR3 loop spans 13 amino acids. Unmatched junction bases numbered 2, after V lost 6 bases and J lost 1 base. CDR1 MNHEY and CDR2 SVGAGI come from the germline V gene. The DNA for the CDR3 is TGTGCCAGCAGGGGGACAGTCCAAGAGACCCAGTACTTC. The encoded protein is CASRGTVQETQYF.

The chain has TRBV29-1 and TRBJ1-2; 7 positions agree with TRBD1. CDR1 and CDR2 (germline): SQVTM, ANQGSEA. CDR3 size: 11 residues. The trim removed 7 bases at V and 3 bases at J, leaving 2 bases unmatched. The CDR3 DNA follows: TGCAGCGCCCAGGGGGACTATGGCTACACCTTC. Protein product: CSAQGDYGYTF.